A selection of T cell receptor beta chains follows, all from one sample in a study of T cells after yellow fever vaccination. TCRdb itself ran the 5' RACE reads through MiXCR, one entry per CDR3 protein. The table lists under 600,000 distinct CDR3 sequences, roughly 14% of them singletons. The sample here was PBMCs, taken on the day of the yellow fever booster vaccination. These receptors came from a man aged 25-45 years who received the YFV17D yellow fever vaccine. Each CDR3 is given with its conserved first and last residue. The D gene is left open where the match is weak. Only part of the rows carry a size: once, few, many, or a class if the clone is expanded.

size: .
V: TRBV20-1
J: TRBJ2-2
D: .
DNA: TGCAGTGCTAGAGATCCCGGGAAGAGAAACACCGGGGAGCTGTTTTTT
CDR3: CSARDPGKRNTGELFF

size: .
V: TRBV4-3
J: TRBJ2-4
D: .
DNA: TGCGCCAGCAGCCAAGCGGAGGGAAACATTCAGTACTTC
CDR3: CASSQAEGNIQYF

size: .
V: TRBV5-1
J: TRBJ2-7
D: .
DNA: TGCGCCAGCAGCTTGGAGGGTAGCCACGAGCAGTACTTC
CDR3: CASSLEGSHEQYF

size: many
V: TRBV11-2
J: TRBJ1-4
D: .
DNA: TGTGCCAGCAGCACTACGGTTCAGTCAACTAATGAAAAACTGTTTTTT
CDR3: CASSTTVQSTNEKLFF

size: .
V: TRBV12-3/TRBV12-4
J: TRBJ1-4
D: .
DNA: TGTGCCAGCAGTATTTGGGATTCTGAAAAACTGTTTTTT
CDR3: CASSIWDSEKLFF

size: .
V: TRBV12-3/TRBV12-4
J: TRBJ1-5
D: .
DNA: TGTGCCAGCACAAAATCGGGTCAGCCCCAGCATTTT
CDR3: CASTKSGQPQHF

size: .
V: TRBV20-1
J: TRBJ2-7
D: TRBD2
DNA: TGCAGTGCTAGTGGCGGGAGGGCCATCGAGCAGTACTTC
CDR3: CSASGGRAIEQYF

size: .
V: TRBV7-2
J: TRBJ2-3
D: .
DNA: TGTGCCAGCAGCCGCCGGCGGTCAGATACGCAGTATTTT
CDR3: CASSRRRSDTQYF

size: many
V: TRBV5-1
J: TRBJ2-4
D: .
DNA: TGCGCCAGCAGCTTGGATGGGTTCGGCCGGACCAAAAACATTCAGTACTTC
CDR3: CASSLDGFGRTKNIQYF

size: .
V: TRBV6-5
J: TRBJ2-3
D: .
DNA: TGTGCCAGCAGTTACTCGGGCCAGGGGAAAGATACGCAGTATTTT
CDR3: CASSYSGQGKDTQYF

size: .
V: TRBV20-1
J: TRBJ1-1
D: .
DNA: TGCAGTGCTAGAGTCAGACACGCTGAAGCTTTCTTT
CDR3: CSARVRHAEAFF

size: .
V: TRBV7-7
J: TRBJ2-2
D: .
DNA: TGTGCTAGCAGCTTAGGTTCTGGTCTTGGGGAGCTGTTTTTT
CDR3: CASSLGSGLGELFF

size: few
V: TRBV6-2/TRBV6-3
J: TRBJ2-2
D: TRBD1
DNA: TGTGCCAGCAGTTATCGGACAGGGACGACCGGGGAGCTGTTTTTT
CDR3: CASSYRTGTTGELFF

size: few
V: TRBV6-1
J: TRBJ2-3
D: TRBD1
DNA: TGTGCCAGCAGGACGCACAGGGGGCGGCGGACAGATACGCAGTATTTT
CDR3: CASRTHRGRRTDTQYF

size: .
V: TRBV29-1
J: TRBJ2-1
D: .
DNA: TGCAGCGTTCTGGGGGCCAGCTCCTACAATGAGCAGTTCTTC
CDR3: CSVLGASSYNEQFF

size: .
V: TRBV5-5
J: TRBJ2-7
D: .
DNA: TGTGCCAGCAGCTTGTTTGACAGCGACTTAACCGAGCAGTACTTC
CDR3: CASSLFDSDLTEQYF

size: .
V: TRBV7-8
J: TRBJ2-5
D: .
DNA: TGTGCCAGCAGCTTACTAGGCAGTGGGTCAGAGACCCAGTACTTC
CDR3: CASSLLGSGSETQYF

size: .
V: TRBV19
J: TRBJ2-6
D: .
DNA: TGTGCCAGTACACCCGGGGATAGCTCTGGGGCCAACGTCCTGACTTTC
CDR3: CASTPGDSSGANVLTF

size: few
V: TRBV24-1
J: TRBJ2-1
D: TRBD1
DNA: TGTGCCACCAGTGCCGGGACAGTCTCCAAAAATGAGCAGTTCTTC
CDR3: CATSAGTVSKNEQFF

size: .
V: TRBV7-2
J: TRBJ2-1
D: .
DNA: TGTGCCAGCAGCGTACCGGGACACAATGAGCAGTTCTTC
CDR3: CASSVPGHNEQFF

size: .
V: TRBV28
J: TRBJ2-7
D: .
DNA: TGTGCCAGCGGTTATCCGACAGAGCAGTACTTC
CDR3: CASGYPTEQYF

size: .
V: TRBV20-1
J: TRBJ2-7
D: TRBD2
DNA: TGCAGTGCTAGAAAGGGGAGCGGGAGGATGTCCTACGAGCAGTACTTC
CDR3: CSARKGSGRMSYEQYF

size: few
V: TRBV6-2/TRBV6-3
J: TRBJ2-7
D: .
DNA: TGTGCCAGCACCACCTTCGTCCCGAACGAGCAGTACTTC
CDR3: CASTTFVPNEQYF

size: .
V: TRBV11-2
J: TRBJ2-7
D: .
DNA: TGTGCCAGCAGCTTCTTCGGGCGCGAGCAGTACTTC
CDR3: CASSFFGREQYF

size: .
V: TRBV28
J: TRBJ2-3
D: .
DNA: TGTGCCAGCAGTTTATACGGGGAGGATACGCAGTATTTT
CDR3: CASSLYGEDTQYF

size: few
V: TRBV28
J: TRBJ2-5
D: .
DNA: TGTGCCAGCAGGGGTCCGGGTGACTTGACGGCCCAGTACTTC
CDR3: CASRGPGDLTAQYF

size: .
V: TRBV5-1
J: TRBJ1-1
D: .
DNA: TGCGCCAGCAGCTTGGAGGTGGGTGGGATCACTGAAGCTTTCTTT
CDR3: CASSLEVGGITEAFF

size: .
V: TRBV12-3/TRBV12-4
J: TRBJ1-3
D: .
DNA: TGTGCCAGCAGGGGAGAGGGAACTGGAAACACCATATATTTT
CDR3: CASRGEGTGNTIYF

size: few
V: TRBV4-3
J: TRBJ2-3
D: .
DNA: TGCGCCAGCAGAAACATCCGGGGGTCGGGAGCGGGTAGCACAGATACGCAGTATTTT
CDR3: CASRNIRGSGAGSTDTQYF

size: few
V: TRBV7-2
J: TRBJ2-1
D: TRBD2
DNA: TGTGCCAGCAGCTCACGACTAGCGGGAGGGCCGGGCAATGAGCAGTTCTTC
CDR3: CASSSRLAGGPGNEQFF

size: .
V: TRBV10-3
J: TRBJ2-5
D: .
DNA: TGTGCCATCAGTGAGTCTCCCGGGGGAGAGACCCAGTACTTC
CDR3: CAISESPGGETQYF

size: few
V: TRBV27
J: TRBJ1-5
D: .
DNA: TGTGCCAGCAGTTTTTTCGGGGATCAGCCCCAGCATTTT
CDR3: CASSFFGDQPQHF

size: few
V: TRBV27
J: TRBJ2-6
D: .
DNA: TGTGCCAGCAGTTTCACTCGGTCGAGGTCTGGGGCCAACGTCCTGACTTTC
CDR3: CASSFTRSRSGANVLTF

size: .
V: TRBV20-1
J: TRBJ2-1
D: TRBD1
DNA: TGCAGTGCTAGATTGACAGGGGGCCGATACAATGAGCAGTTCTTC
CDR3: CSARLTGGRYNEQFF

size: .
V: TRBV12-3/TRBV12-4
J: TRBJ1-1
D: TRBD1
DNA: TGTGCCAGCAGTTTTCACAGGGGGGGAGGTACTGAAGCTTTCTTT
CDR3: CASSFHRGGGTEAFF

size: .
V: TRBV5-1
J: TRBJ2-5
D: .
DNA: TGCGCCAGCAACGGGGGCCCAAGGGGAGAGACCCAGTACTTC
CDR3: CASNGGPRGETQYF

size: .
V: TRBV6-2/TRBV6-3
J: TRBJ1-6
D: TRBD1
DNA: TGTGCCAGCAGTACCCGGACAGGAGCCAATTCACCCCTCCACTTT
CDR3: CASSTRTGANSPLHF

size: .
V: TRBV4-2
J: TRBJ2-3
D: .
DNA: TGTGCCAGCAGCCAAAAAGGGGGGGGGTCCGATACGCAGTATTTT
CDR3: CASSQKGGGSDTQYF

size: .
V: TRBV29-1
J: TRBJ1-3
D: .
DNA: TGCAGCGTTGATAAAGGGACCGACACCATATATTTT
CDR3: CSVDKGTDTIYF

size: few
V: TRBV7-2
J: TRBJ2-5
D: .
DNA: TGTGCCAGCAGCGTGGAACAGGGAGCGGTAACAGAGACCCAGTACTTC
CDR3: CASSVEQGAVTETQYF

size: few
V: TRBV20-1
J: TRBJ2-2
D: TRBD1
DNA: TGCAGTGCTAGAGACAGGGGGTCCGGGGAGCTGTTTTTT
CDR3: CSARDRGSGELFF

size: .
V: TRBV27
J: TRBJ2-2
D: TRBD2
DNA: TGTGCCAGTACTGGTCTAGCGGATACCGGGGAGCTGTTTTTT
CDR3: CASTGLADTGELFF

size: few
V: TRBV27
J: TRBJ2-2
D: TRBD2
DNA: TGTGCCAGCAGTTTCGGCGGGAGCCCGCCCGGGGAGCTGTTTTTT
CDR3: CASSFGGSPPGELFF

size: many
V: TRBV29-1
J: TRBJ2-1
D: TRBD1
DNA: TGCAGCGTCCGTGGCGGGACAGGGGCCTACAATGAGCAGTTCTTC
CDR3: CSVRGGTGAYNEQFF

size: .
V: TRBV5-1
J: TRBJ2-1
D: TRBD2
DNA: TGCGCCAGCAGCAATGGGGGGGGAGGGCCCTCCTACAATGAGCAGTTCTTC
CDR3: CASSNGGGGPSYNEQFF